This T cell receptor beta chain was observed in a study of human T cells and chemical hapten exposure. Background on the study: Alopecia areata, totalis or universalis affected patients, mainly female. Findings and caveats of the study: More PT1 expanded TCRs went with higher patch test scores.

This sample's time point: patch test 1, 2 weeks after DPC sensitization. Treatment described: therapeutic diphenylcyclopropenone sensitization with weekly scalp DPC. Extraction of total RNA was performed on unfractionated whole blood. With regard to this clonotype: Its specificity is not known.

Per the original data handling: A per-sample median of about 96,000 TCRs was observed, with a range of about 20,000 to 750,000. TCRdb passed the RACE reads through MiXCR, listing each CDR3 protein once. The V and J calls were not made by the authors but by TCRdb's processing. The data show around 120,000 distinct CDR3 sequences, about 10% seen once. This receptor was taken from a woman aged 40 to 50 with alopecia areata. Some clones in this sample may be carry-over from other donors' samples. Material: whole blood, obtained in connection with sensitization to the hapten diphenylcyclopropenone (DPC).

CDR3 in amino acids: CASSFLPGQGLRVQPQHF. The CDR3 nucleotides are TGTGCCAGCAGTTTCTTGCCGGGACAGGGTTTACGGGTTCAGCCCCAGCATTTT. This chain joins TRBV6-2 or TRBV6-3 and TRBJ1-5, with TRBD1 matching over 9 bases. The V segment lost 4 bases and the J segment 6 bases; nucleotides outside the gene matches: 16. The CDR3 sequence is 18 residues long. Germline lookup yields CDR1 MNHEY and CDR2 SVGEGT.